One sample yielded the 16 T cell receptor beta chains listed below, sequenced in a study of shared clonotypes between healthy human individuals. Method: immunoSEQ multiplex PCR; TCRdb's copy keeps in-frame clones and lacks some. The repertoire includes 900,000 to 1,200,000 clones, roughly 74% of them detected once, and around 0.6% sits in the top ten. Material for sequencing was memory CD4+ T cells from PBMCs. Subset defined: CD45RA-negative fraction. Receptors originate from a man between 18 and 35 years old in good health. Some clones in this sample may be carry-over from other donors' samples.

The CDR3 DNA reads as TGTGCCAGCAGTGAAATGGGTGGAAGCGGGAGTGTCTACGAGCAGTACTTC. Amino acid sequence: CASSEMGGSGSVYEQYF. This chain links TRBV6-1 with TRBJ2-7; 8 bases match TRBD2. There are 17 residues in the CDR3. With V trimmed by 2 bases and J by 3 bases, 12 bases remained unmatched. The germline CDR1 and CDR2 sequences are MNHNS and SASEGT.

Comments on this clone: The sample carries other DNA sequences with the same CDR3. The rearrangement links TRBV5-1 to TRBJ2-2; D is uncertain. V was pared by 0 bases and J by 0 bases, with 6 bases between. CDR1 is SGHRS and CDR2 is YFSETQ in the germline V gene. The CDR3 length is 15 residues. Here the CDR3 reads CASSLGAANTGELFF. As DNA, the CDR3 is TGCGCCAGCAGCTTGGGCGCGGCGAACACCGGGGAGCTGTTTTTT.

The rearrangement links TRBV20-1 to TRBJ2-3; D gene uncertain. CDR3 length: 9 amino acids. The germline gives CDR1 DFQATT, CDR2 SNEGSKA (reference sequence). CDR3 DNA sequence: TGCAGCGCTGGAGATACGCAGTATTTT. Translating gives CSAGDTQYF.

The chain employs TRBV6-1 and TRBJ1-4; D possibly corresponds to TRBD1 (6 bases). Germline values: CDR1 MNHNS, CDR2 SASEGT. The CDR3 is made up of 14 amino acids. Trimming stripped 6 bases from V and 7 bases from J, with 15 bases between. Written as DNA, the CDR3 is TGTGCCAGCAGCCCGGGACATGTCGCTGAAAAACTGTTTTTT. This translates into CASSPGHVAEKLFF.

The chain couples TRBV21-1 to TRBJ2-7; the DNA was not used to check the table's D call, TRBD1. TRBV21-1 is annotated as a pseudogene. The CDR3 contains 19 residues. CDR3 in amino acids: CASSKRGLPRVSSSYEQYF. The CDR3 coding sequence is TGTGCCAGCAGCAAAAGGGGATTGCCCAGGGTCTCAAGCTCCTACGAGCAGTACTTC.

The chain links TRBV7-9 to TRBJ1-5, with D possibly matching TRBD1 (5 bases). Germline V gene data show CDR1 as SEHNR and CDR2 as FQNEAQ (reference sequence). CDR3 length: 16 amino acids. V was clipped by 5 bases and J by 0 bases, with 14 bases between them. In DNA, the CDR3 is TGTGCCAGCAGCCCCTCGGGGGGGATTAGCAATCAGCCCCAGCATTTT. Its translation: CASSPSGGISNQPQHF. Using reference TRBV7-9 and TRBJ1-5 for the parts outside the CDR3, the full variable domain is DTGVSQNPRHKITKRGQNVTFRCDPISEHNRLYWYRQTLGQGPEFLTYFQNEAQLEKSRLLSDRFSAERPKGSFSTLEIQRTEQGDSAMYLCASSPSGGISNQPQHFGDGTRLSIL.

In the case of this clone: A much larger clone lies a single base off, so this may be a read error. Other nucleotide sequences in the sample specify the same CDR3. The rearrangement uses TRBV5-1 and TRBJ1-2; D is unclear. Germline V gene lookup returns CDR1 SGHRS and CDR2 YFSETQ. V lost 3 bases to trimming and J lost 3 bases, with 6 bases between them. The CDR3 extends over 12 amino acids. In DNA, the CDR3 is TGCGCCAGCAGCTGGGGTGACTATGGCTACACCTTC. It translates to CASSWGDYGYTF. Supplemented by reference TRBV5-1 and TRBJ1-2, the full variable domain reads KAGVTQTPRYLIKTRGQQVTLSCSPISGHRSVSWYQQTPGQGLQFLFEYFSETQRNKGNFPGRFSGRQFSNSRSEMNVSTLELGDSALYLCASSWGDYGYTFGSGTRLTVV.

V and J are TRBV4-1 and TRBJ2-2; TRBD1 matches 9 bases. This CDR3 is built from 14 residues. Germline V gives CDR1 MGHRA, CDR2 YSYEKL. After removal of 4 bases from V and 8 bases from J, the junction contained 5 bases not matched to a gene. CDR3 nucleotides: TGCGCCAGCAGCCTTGGACAGGGGATTGGGGAGCTGTTTTTT. Its protein product is CASSLGQGIGELFF.

This clone has a handful of counts. A much larger clone differs by one base, so this may be a read error. Other DNA sequences of this sample code for an identical CDR3. This rearrangement joins TRBV30 to TRBJ2-7, with D tentatively TRBD2 (5 bases). Germline CDR1 is GTSNPN and CDR2 is SVGIG (reference sequence). V was clipped by 4 bases and J by 7 bases, with 23 bases between them. This CDR3 comprises 15 residues. As DNA, the CDR3 is TGTGCCTGGACCCCCGGAACTAGGCCCGGTTCGGAGCAGTACTTC. This codes for CAWTPGTRPGSEQYF.

The V gene is TRBV14, the J gene TRBJ2-1; possible D gene TRBD1, 5 bases. From germline, CDR1 is SGHDN and CDR2 FVKESK. V was shortened by 4 bases and J by 3 bases, with 19 bases between the two germline ends. The CDR3 covers 17 residues. CDR3 region: CASSPIKGQPFYNEQFF. CDR3 in DNA: TGTGCCAGCAGCCCTATCAAGGGGCAGCCCTTCTACAATGAGCAGTTCTTC. The variable domain in full, with the rest retrieved from reference TRBV14 and TRBJ2-1, is EAGVTQFPSHSVIEKGQTVTLRCDPISGHDNLYWYRRVMGKEIKFLLHFVKESKQDESGMPNNRFLAERTGGTYSTLKVQPAELEDSGVYFCASSPIKGQPFYNEQFFGPGTRLTVL.

In nucleotides, the CDR3 is TGTGCCAGCAGTACCCGGACAGGAAAGCATGGGAACACTGAAGCTTTCTTT. Its translation is CASSTRTGKHGNTEAFF. The genes are TRBV28 and TRBJ1-1; 7 positions agree with TRBD1. The CDR3 covers 17 residues. Per germline, CDR1 MDHEN and CDR2 SYDVKM. Unmatched junction bases numbered 13, after V lost 5 bases and J lost 1 base.

The chain recombines TRBV9 with TRBJ1-4; D gene ambiguous. V lost 4 bases and J lost 1, with 11 bases in between. In germline, CDR1 is SGDLS, CDR2 YYNGEE. The length of the CDR3 is 15 residues. CDR3 coding DNA: TGTGCCAGCAGCCTTGGACTCAAAACTAATGAAAAACTGTTTTTT. This gives the protein CASSLGLKTNEKLFF.

The chain has TRBV18 and TRBJ2-7; weak D call: TRBD2 (6 bases). The V gene's germline CDR1 is KGHSH and CDR2 LQKENI. Trimming shortened V by 0 bases and J by 11 bases, and 14 bases separated the two germline ends. This CDR3 is 13 amino acids long. The CDR3 DNA follows: TGTGCCAGCTCACCACCGGCGGGGCCCAACAAGTACTTC. As protein: CASSPPAGPNKYF.

The gene calls are TRBV30 and TRBJ1-1; 8 bases are a match to TRBD1. Per the germline V gene, CDR1 is GTSNPN and CDR2 is SVGIG (reference sequence). This CDR3 contains 12 residues. After removal of 0 bases from V and 7 bases from J, the junction contained 1 base not matched to a gene. The CDR3: CAWSVQGDEAFF. For the CDR3, the DNA is TGTGCCTGGAGTGTACAGGGGGATGAAGCTTTCTTT.

The rearrangement links TRBV4-1 to TRBJ2-7; a weak D match, TRBD2 (6 bases). The germline V gene has CDR1 MGHRA and CDR2 YSYEKL. Between the trimmed V and J ends, which lost 4 bases and 0 bases, there was a span of 19 bases. CDR3 length equals 17 residues. CDR3 sequence reads: CASSLRGAAGLSYEQYF. The CDR3 DNA sequence: TGCGCCAGCAGCCTCAGAGGGGCAGCGGGCCTCTCCTACGAGCAGTACTTC.

Comments on this clone: The same CDR3 is also encoded by other DNA sequences in this sample. This rearrangement joins TRBV5-1 to TRBJ2-3; no clear D gene. The CDR3 spans 12 residues. The V end was cut by 4 bases, the J end by 3 bases, with 6 bases between. Per the germline V gene, CDR1 is SGHRS and CDR2 is YFSETQ. CDR3 loop: CASSPTTDTQYF. As DNA, the CDR3 is TGCGCCAGCAGCCCTACTACAGATACGCAGTATTTT. Together with reference TRBV5-1 and TRBJ2-3, the CDR3 gives the full variable domain: KAGVTQTPRYLIKTRGQQVTLSCSPISGHRSVSWYQQTPGQGLQFLFEYFSETQRNKGNFPGRFSGRQFSNSRSEMNVSTLELGDSALYLCASSPTTDTQYFGPGTRLTVL.